These T cell receptor beta chains were read from a single sample in a study of cytomegalovirus exposure and HLA in healthy donors. Libraries were prepared by immunoSEQ multiplex PCR; TCRdb keeps only in-frame clonotypes and omits some of them. Found here are roughly 6,900 clones, about half of them singletons; the top ten hold about 5.3%. Sequenced material: PBMCs. The source is a man younger than 40 in good health and CMV-seropositive. CDR3s include the opening cysteine and the closing phenylalanine or tryptophan. The D gene is left open where the match is weak. Clone size is given for some rows only: seen once, a few or many times, or a class if the clone is expanded.

CDR3	DNA	length	D	size	V	J
CASSYGGTGLYGYTF	TGTGCCAGCAGTTACGGTGGGACAGGGCTCTATGGCTACACCTTC	15	TRBD1	few	TRBV6-5	TRBJ1-2
CAWSVRGEKLFF	TGTGCCTGGAGTGTTCGGGGTGAAAAACTGTTTTTT	12	.	.	TRBV30	TRBJ1-4
CASSQGTGGTSYEQYF	TGCGCCAGCAGCCAAGGTACAGGGGGGACCTCCTACGAGCAGTACTTC	16	TRBD1	.	TRBV4-1	TRBJ2-7
CASNRGRFSPLHF	TGTGCCAGCAACAGGGGGCGATTTTCACCCCTCCACTTT	13	TRBD1	.	TRBV7-2	TRBJ1-6
CSVEVAGGYTF	TGCAGCGTTGAAGTGGCAGGCGGCTACACCTTC	11	.	.	TRBV29-1	TRBJ1-2
CSGEGQGWYGYTF	TGCAGCGGTGAAGGACAGGGGTGGTATGGCTACACCTTC	13	TRBD1	.	TRBV29-1	TRBJ1-2
CASSEAEDYGYTF	TGCGCCAGCAGTGAGGCGGAGGACTATGGCTACACCTTC	13	.	.	TRBV10-2	TRBJ1-2
CASSPSQGSDYGYTF	TGTGCCAGCAGCCCCTCACAGGGATCGGACTATGGCTACACCTTC	15	.	.	TRBV4-2	TRBJ1-2
CSVEGFGVYEQYF	TGCAGCGTTGAAGGCTTCGGGGTCTACGAGCAGTACTTC	13	.	.	TRBV29-1	TRBJ2-7
CASSEAGGHNEQFF	TGTGCCAGCAGTGAAGCGGGGGGGCACAATGAGCAGTTCTTC	14	TRBD2	.	TRBV6-4	TRBJ2-1
CASSPGTSGGALDTQYF	TGTGCCAGCAGCCCCGGGACTAGCGGGGGGGCATTGGATACGCAGTATTTT	17	TRBD2	.	TRBV5-4	TRBJ2-3
CASSETGGRTEAFF	TGCGCCAGCAGTGAGACGGGGGGAAGGACTGAAGCTTTCTTT	14	.	few	TRBV10-2	TRBJ1-1
CAWRRDSFYEQYF	TGTGCCTGGAGGAGGGACAGTTTCTACGAGCAGTACTTC	13	TRBD1	few	TRBV30	TRBJ2-7
CASSQDPDFSGYGYTF	TGCGCCAGCAGCCAAGATCCGGACTTTTCGGGCTATGGCTACACCTTC	16	.	once	TRBV4-1	TRBJ1-2
CSVRRVGTDTQYF	TGCAGCGTGAGGCGGGTTGGCACAGATACGCAGTATTTT	13	.	few	TRBV29-1	TRBJ2-3
CASSETSGRADTQYF	TGTGCCAGCAGTGAGACTAGCGGGAGGGCAGATACGCAGTATTTT	15	TRBD2	few	TRBV6-4	TRBJ2-3
CASSEFFTEAFF	TGTGCCAGCAGTGAATTCTTCACTGAAGCTTTCTTT	12	.	.	TRBV25-1	TRBJ1-1
CACSRARTEAFF	TGTGCCTGTTCGAGGGCAAGGACTGAAGCTTTCTTT	12	.	.	TRBV30	TRBJ1-1
CASSYEVSSTYEQYF	TGTGCCAGCAGTTACGAGGTCAGCTCAACCTACGAGCAGTACTTC	15	.	few	TRBV6-5	TRBJ2-7
CASSPDRVEAFF	TGTGCCAGCAGCCCCGACAGGGTTGAAGCTTTCTTT	12	TRBD1	.	TRBV5-4	TRBJ1-1
CASSYDRAYGYTF	TGTGCCAGCAGTTACGACAGGGCCTATGGCTACACCTTC	13	TRBD1	.	TRBV6-5	TRBJ1-2
CASSEAGIGQPQHF	TGCGCCAGCAGTGAAGCAGGAATTGGTCAGCCCCAGCATTTT	14	.	.	TRBV10-1	TRBJ1-5
CSAGGDEAFF	TGCAGCGCCGGAGGGGATGAAGCTTTCTTT	10	.	.	TRBV29-1	TRBJ1-1
CAWTGNPDTQYF	TGTGCCTGGACAGGGAACCCAGATACGCAGTATTTT	12	.	.	TRBV30	TRBJ2-3
CSAGVGEQYF	TGCAGCGCGGGGGTTGGGGAGCAGTACTTC	10	.	.	TRBV29-1	TRBJ2-7
CSVEDRYNEKLFF	TGCAGCGTTGAAGACAGATATAATGAAAAACTGTTTTTT	13	.	once	TRBV29-1	TRBJ1-4
CASSSSGTSSNEQFF	TGTGCCAGCAGCTCCTCCGGGACTAGCTCAAATGAGCAGTTCTTC	15	TRBD2	.	TRBV7-2	TRBJ2-1
CASSLTTGYGYTF	TGTGCCAGCAGTCTGACCACGGGATATGGCTACACCTTC	13	.	.	TRBV6-5	TRBJ1-2
CASSQGLEAFF	TGTGCCAGCAGTCAGGGCTTAGAAGCTTTCTTT	11	.	.	TRBV6-5	TRBJ1-1
CASSLAEGGQGVGYTF	TGTGCCAGCAGCTTAGCGGAGGGGGGACAGGGAGTTGGCTACACCTTC	16	TRBD1	.	TRBV7-8	TRBJ1-2
CASSQGTGGSYEQYF	TGTGCCAGCAGCCAGGGGACAGGGGGCTCCTACGAGCAGTACTTC	15	TRBD1	few	TRBV14	TRBJ2-7
CSVEDGPYEQYF	TGCAGCGTTGAAGATGGCCCCTACGAGCAGTACTTC	12	.	.	TRBV29-1	TRBJ2-7
CASIEGRRLRAFF	TGTGCCAGCATTGAGGGCAGGCGGCTTCGGGCTTTCTTT	13	.	.	TRBV6-5	TRBJ1-1
CSVHDTDHTYEQYF	TGCAGCGTTCATGATACAGATCATACCTACGAGCAGTACTTC	14	.	.	TRBV29-1	TRBJ2-7
CASSFQKDTEAFF	TGTGCCAGCAGTTTCCAGAAAGACACTGAAGCTTTCTTT	13	.	.	TRBV6-5	TRBJ1-1
CASSDGGTDTQYF	TGTGCCAGCAGTGACGGGGGCACAGATACGCAGTATTTT	13	.	.	TRBV6-1	TRBJ2-3
CASSYGRHNEQYF	TGTGCCAGCAGTTATGGAAGACACAACGAGCAGTACTTC	13	.	.	TRBV6-5	TRBJ2-7
CAWIGGWTEAFF	TGTGCCTGGATTGGGGGGTGGACTGAAGCTTTCTTT	12	.	.	TRBV30	TRBJ1-1
CASSRTGHQTGEAFF	TGCGCCAGCAGCCGTACGGGACACCAAACGGGGGAAGCTTTCTTT	15	.	.	TRBV4-1	TRBJ1-1
CASSIQGLETQYF	TGTGCCAGCAGCATACAGGGATTAGAGACCCAGTACTTC	13	.	.	TRBV7-2	TRBJ2-5
CASSEAAPGIAFF	TGTGCCAGCAGTGAAGCGGCGCCAGGGATAGCTTTCTTT	13	.	once	TRBV6-1	TRBJ1-1
CASSPRFSGGYYNEQFF	TGCGCCAGCAGCCCGCGCTTCAGCGGGGGATACTACAATGAGCAGTTCTTC	17	TRBD2	.	TRBV4-3	TRBJ2-1
CASSPRSSLNREAFF	TGTGCCAGCAGCCCTCGAAGCTCCCTCAACAGAGAAGCTTTCTTT	15	.	.	TRBV9	TRBJ1-1
CASSFGGYYGYTF	TGTGCCAGCAGCTTCGGGGGGTACTATGGCTACACCTTC	13	.	.	TRBV11-3	TRBJ1-2
CASSSDRTYGYTF	TGTGCCAGCAGCTCGGACAGGACTTATGGCTACACCTTC	13	TRBD1	few	TRBV7-2	TRBJ1-2
CASSFDSGCYEQYF	TGTGCCAGCAGCTTTGACTCAGGGTGCTACGAGCAGTACTTC	14	.	.	TRBV7-4	TRBJ2-7
CASSYSRTHNEQFF	TGTGCCAGCAGTTACTCCAGGACACACAATGAGCAGTTCTTC	14	.	.	TRBV6-5	TRBJ2-1
CASSETQANTGELFF	TGTGCCAGCAGTGAAACTCAAGCGAACACCGGGGAGCTGTTTTTT	15	.	.	TRBV25-1	TRBJ2-2
CASSVTGRTNTGELFF	TGTGCCAGCAGCGTGACAGGGAGAACGAACACCGGGGAGCTGTTTTTT	16	TRBD1	.	TRBV5-4	TRBJ2-2
CSAPQGLRFHF	TGCAGTGCCCCTCAGGGACTTCGGTTCCACTTT	11	.	.	TRBV20-1	TRBJ1-6
CASSEDRGRSPLHF	TGTGCCAGCAGTGAAGACAGGGGGCGGTCACCCCTCCACTTT	14	TRBD1	.	TRBV25-1	TRBJ1-6
CASSFAGENTEAFF	TGTGCCAGCAGCTTCGCAGGGGAGAACACTGAAGCTTTCTTT	14	.	.	TRBV11-3	TRBJ1-1
CASSELGIGTYEQYF	TGTGCCAGCAGTGAATTAGGGATCGGGACCTACGAGCAGTACTTC	15	.	.	TRBV25-1	TRBJ2-7
CSVLKGGDTQYF	TGCAGCGTGTTAAAAGGGGGAGATACGCAGTATTTT	12	.	few	TRBV29-1	TRBJ2-3
CASSGYQGSYEQYF	TGCGCCAGCAGCGGATACCAGGGGTCCTACGAGCAGTACTTC	14	.	few	TRBV5-1	TRBJ2-7
CAWSPVTRGYTF	TGTGCCTGGAGTCCAGTAACGAGGGGCTACACCTTC	12	.	.	TRBV30	TRBJ1-2
CSATGGGTEAFF	TGCAGCGCCACAGGGGGAGGCACTGAAGCTTTCTTT	12	TRBD1	.	TRBV29-1	TRBJ1-1
CASSLVSREPYEQYF	TGTGCCAGCAGCTTAGTCTCCCGAGAACCCTACGAGCAGTACTTC	15	.	.	TRBV7-2	TRBJ2-7
CASKTGFTNTQYF	TGTGCCAGCAAAACGGGATTTACGAATACGCAGTATTTT	13	.	.	TRBV6-5	TRBJ2-3